This T cell receptor (beta chain) was recovered during a study of T cell responses to AZD1222 COVID-19 vaccine. Findings of the study overall: Recipients of two AZD1222 doses showed rising Spike-specific TCR breadth and depth.

This clone came up once. Its target is unknown. Clones were sequenced by immunoSEQ multiplex PCR, and TCRdb holds only the in-frame ones, with some missing. This sample has approximately 30,000 clones; 75% to 80% occur once, and the top ten carry approximately 4.8%. The CDR3 runs 15 residues. The V gene end was trimmed by 0 bases and the J gene end by 6 bases; junction bases not matched to a gene: 2. Germline assignment: CDR1 SGHNT and CDR2 YYREEE (reference sequence). The chain joins TRBV5-4 to TRBJ2-3; 12 nucleotides align to TRBD2. This specimen was peripheral blood, taken 28 days after the second AZD1222 dose. The receptor was derived from an adult who received the AZD1222 COVID-19 vaccine. CDR3 DNA sequence: TGTGCCAGCAGCTTGGCGGGACTAGCGGGCGATACGCAGTATTTT. As protein: CASSLAGLAGDTQYF.